Given below is one TCR beta chain in context. Its target antigen remains unknown. There are no base qualities to consult, and no much larger clone falls within one base. Trimming leaves V shorter by 4 bases and J shorter by 7 bases, with the junction holding 6 bases beyond the gene matches. Reading the germline V gene gives CDR1 SGHRS and CDR2 YFSETQ. The CDR3 numbers 14 residues from cysteine through phenylalanine. The read is trimmed to its CDR3 DNA, 42 bases read in frame from base 1. The source of the sample is a study of stem cell transplantation in POMP-related autoinflammatory disease (dated by TCRdb to the early 2020s). A note on the overall study: It was hypothesized that MHC class I-dependent CD8+ T-cell differentiation and positive selection are impaired by defective thymoproteasomes, resulting in skewing of the TRB repertoire. Prior to transplant, the patients had skewing toward CD4+ naive T cells, low CD8+ T-cell proportions, and reduced T-cell cytokine secretion. High-throughput TRB sequencing assessed how POMP deficiency affects T-cell receptor beta repertoire diversity and CDR3 characteristics. After transplant, 100% donor engraftment of neutrophils and platelets through one year was shown by DNA chimerism analysis.

The time point label here, explained by the study, means: after hematopoietic stem cell transplant. PRAID was characterized by prominent immunodeficiency alongside autoinflammation. Prior to TRB sequencing, T-cell subsets (conventional T cells, CD8+ T cells, regulatory T cells, T follicular helper cells) were sorted. The full study reports these points: In PRAID patients, the trend toward increased clonality and lower diversity reached statistical significance only for regulatory T cells. A trend toward lower TRB diversity and higher clonality was observed in PRAID patients across all analyzed T-cell subsets. PRAID patients showed a restricted number of unique TRB V-J gene pairings.

Library preparation was by the immunoSEQ multiplex PCR assay. For the original study's pipeline: Shannon entropy, which accounts for clonal size distribution, was used to quantify repertoire diversity. The Gini-Simpson index (Simpson_1-D) served as the measure of how unequally clonotypes were distributed. TCRdb holds this immuneACCESS table with in-frame rearrangements only. Some clones are missing; in checked studies, unresolved V genes explain under half, and the rest has no known cause. That table gives V, J and clone size, and the DNA gave D and trimming. The sample table holds a few thousand clones, of which under 95% were seen once. The top ten clones comprise about 2.4% of the sample.

Material: CD8+ T cells from PBMCs, obtained after stem cell transplantation. The TCR originated in a human patient with POMP-related autoinflammation and immune dysregulation (PRAID). Following a transplant, some T lymphocytes may have been derived from the graft donor. The chain uses TRBV5-1 and TRBJ2-2, with 8 central nucleotides matching TRBD2. The bases read TGCGCCAGCAGCCAAGGACTAGCCGGCGGGGAGCTGTTTTTT. This is translated as CASSQGLAGGELFF. Full variable domain (CDR3 extended with the reference TRBV5-1 and TRBJ2-2 proteins): KAGVTQTPRYLIKTRGQQVTLSCSPISGHRSVSWYQQTPGQGLQFLFEYFSETQRNKGNFPGRFSGRQFSNSRSEMNVSTLELGDSALYLCASSQGLAGGELFFGEGSRLTVL.